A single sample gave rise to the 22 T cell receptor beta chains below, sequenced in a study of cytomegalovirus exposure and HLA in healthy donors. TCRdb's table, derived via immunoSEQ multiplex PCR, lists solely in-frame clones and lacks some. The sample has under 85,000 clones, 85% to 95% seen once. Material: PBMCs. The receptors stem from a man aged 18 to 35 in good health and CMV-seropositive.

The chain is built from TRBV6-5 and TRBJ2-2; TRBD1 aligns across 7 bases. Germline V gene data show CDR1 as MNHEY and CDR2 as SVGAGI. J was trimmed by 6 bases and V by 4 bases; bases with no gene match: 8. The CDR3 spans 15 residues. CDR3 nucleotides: TGTGCCAGCAGTTTGTCAACAGGGGTAGCCGGGGAGCTGTTTTTT. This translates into CASSLSTGVAGELFF.

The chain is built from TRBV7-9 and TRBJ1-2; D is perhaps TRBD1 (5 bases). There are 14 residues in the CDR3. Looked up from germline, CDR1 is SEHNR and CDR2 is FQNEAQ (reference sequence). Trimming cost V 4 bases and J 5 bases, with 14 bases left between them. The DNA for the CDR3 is TGTGCCAGCAGCTACAAAAGTGGGGGGTATGGCTACACCTTC. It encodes CASSYKSGGYGYTF.

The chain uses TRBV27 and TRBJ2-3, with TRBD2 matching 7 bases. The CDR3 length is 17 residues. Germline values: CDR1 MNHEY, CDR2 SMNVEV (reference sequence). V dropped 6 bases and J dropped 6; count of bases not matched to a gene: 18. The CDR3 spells CASSLIFQRDSRDTQYF. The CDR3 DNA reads TGTGCCAGCAGCCTCATCTTCCAGCGGGATTCCCGGGATACGCAGTATTTT.

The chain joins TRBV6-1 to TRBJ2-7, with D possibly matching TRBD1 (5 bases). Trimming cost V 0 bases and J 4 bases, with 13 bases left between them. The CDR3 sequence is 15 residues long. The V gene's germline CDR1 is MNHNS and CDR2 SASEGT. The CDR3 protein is CASSEANKGRYEQYF. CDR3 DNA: TGTGCCAGCAGTGAAGCGAACAAGGGGCGGTACGAGCAGTACTTC.

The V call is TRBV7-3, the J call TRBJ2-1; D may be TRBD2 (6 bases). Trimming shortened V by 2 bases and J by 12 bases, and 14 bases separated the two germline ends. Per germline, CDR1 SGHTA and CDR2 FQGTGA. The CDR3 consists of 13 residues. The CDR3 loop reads CASSLYTGDAQFF. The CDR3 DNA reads TGTGCCAGCAGCTTATATACGGGGGACGCGCAGTTCTTC.

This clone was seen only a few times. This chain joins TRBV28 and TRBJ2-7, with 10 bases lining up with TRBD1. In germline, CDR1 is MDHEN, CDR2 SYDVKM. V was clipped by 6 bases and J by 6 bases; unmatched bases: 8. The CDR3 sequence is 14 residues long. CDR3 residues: CASSRDRGPREQYF. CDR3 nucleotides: TGTGCCAGCAGCCGGGACAGGGGTCCCCGCGAGCAGTACTTC. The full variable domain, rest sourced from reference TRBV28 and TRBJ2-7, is DVKVTQSSRYLVKRTGEKVFLECVQDMDHENMFWYRQDPGLGLRLIYFSYDVKMKEKGDIPEGYSVSREKKERFSLILESASTNQTSMYLCASSRDRGPREQYFGPGTRLTVT.

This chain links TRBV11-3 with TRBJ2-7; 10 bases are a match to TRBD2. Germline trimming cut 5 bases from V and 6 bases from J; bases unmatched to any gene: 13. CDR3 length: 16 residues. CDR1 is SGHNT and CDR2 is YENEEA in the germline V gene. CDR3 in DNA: TGTGCCAGCAGCCGGGCCGTCACTAGCGGGGCCAGCGAGCAGTACTTC. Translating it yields CASSRAVTSGASEQYF.

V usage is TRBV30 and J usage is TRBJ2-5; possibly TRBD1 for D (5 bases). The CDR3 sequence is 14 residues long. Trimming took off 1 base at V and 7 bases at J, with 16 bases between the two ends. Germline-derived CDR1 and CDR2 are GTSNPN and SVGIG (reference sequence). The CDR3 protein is CAWSGDQGPGTQYF. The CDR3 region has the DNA TGTGCCTGGAGTGGTGATCAGGGTCCCGGGACCCAGTACTTC.

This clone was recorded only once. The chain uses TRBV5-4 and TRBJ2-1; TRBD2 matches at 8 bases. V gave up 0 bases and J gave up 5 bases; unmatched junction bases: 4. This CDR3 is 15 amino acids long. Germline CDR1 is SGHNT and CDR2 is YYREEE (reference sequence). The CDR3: CASSLELADHNEQFF. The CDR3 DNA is TGTGCCAGCAGCTTGGAACTAGCGGACCACAATGAGCAGTTCTTC.

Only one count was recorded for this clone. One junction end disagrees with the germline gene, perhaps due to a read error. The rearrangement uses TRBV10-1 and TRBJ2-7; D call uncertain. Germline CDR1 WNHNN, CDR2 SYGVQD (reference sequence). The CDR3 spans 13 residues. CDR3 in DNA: TGCGCCAACAGTGAGTCGGGCCGGTACGAGCAGTACTTC. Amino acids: CANSESGRYEQYF.

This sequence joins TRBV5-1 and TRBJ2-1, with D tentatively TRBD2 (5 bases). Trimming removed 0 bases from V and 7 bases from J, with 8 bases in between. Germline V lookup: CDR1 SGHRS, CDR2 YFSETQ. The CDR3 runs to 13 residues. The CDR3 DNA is TGCGCCAGCAGCTTGGGAGCGGAGAATGAGCAGTTCTTC. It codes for CASSLGAENEQFF. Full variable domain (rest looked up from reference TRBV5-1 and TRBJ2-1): KAGVTQTPRYLIKTRGQQVTLSCSPISGHRSVSWYQQTPGQGLQFLFEYFSETQRNKGNFPGRFSGRQFSNSRSEMNVSTLELGDSALYLCASSLGAENEQFFGPGTRLTVL.

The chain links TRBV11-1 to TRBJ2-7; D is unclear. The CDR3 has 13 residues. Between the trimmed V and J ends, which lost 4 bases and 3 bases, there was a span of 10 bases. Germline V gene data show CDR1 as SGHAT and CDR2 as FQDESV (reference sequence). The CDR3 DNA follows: TGTGCCAGCAGCTCCACACCATTCTACGAGCAGTACTTC. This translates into CASSSTPFYEQYF.

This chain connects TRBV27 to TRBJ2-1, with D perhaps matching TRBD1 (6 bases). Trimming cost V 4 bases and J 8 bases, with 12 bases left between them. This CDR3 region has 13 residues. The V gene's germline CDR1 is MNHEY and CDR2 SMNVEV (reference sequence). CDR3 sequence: CASSSGRGYEQFF. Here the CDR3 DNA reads TGTGCCAGCAGTTCGGGCAGGGGCTATGAGCAGTTCTTC.

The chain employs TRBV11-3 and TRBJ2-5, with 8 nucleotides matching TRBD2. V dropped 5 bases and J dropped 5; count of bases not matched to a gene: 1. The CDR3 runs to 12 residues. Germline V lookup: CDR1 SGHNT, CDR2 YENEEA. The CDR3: CASSRGRETQYF. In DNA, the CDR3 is TGTGCCAGCAGCCGCGGGAGGGAGACCCAGTACTTC.

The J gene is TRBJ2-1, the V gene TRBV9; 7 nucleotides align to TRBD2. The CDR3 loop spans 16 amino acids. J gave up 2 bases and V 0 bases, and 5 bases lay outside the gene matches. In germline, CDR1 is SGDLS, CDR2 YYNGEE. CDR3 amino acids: CASSVDQRGAYNEQFF. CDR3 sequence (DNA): TGTGCCAGCAGCGTAGATCAGCGGGGTGCCTACAATGAGCAGTTCTTC. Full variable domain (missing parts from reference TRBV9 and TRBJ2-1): DSGVTQTPKHLITATGQRVTLRCSPRSGDLSVYWYQQSLDQGLQFLIQYYNGEERAKGNILERFSAQQFPDLHSELNLSSLELGDSALYFCASSVDQRGAYNEQFFGPGTRLTVL.

Here the CDR3 DNA reads TGTGCCAGCAAGGTATCCGGGACATCCTACGAGCAGTACTTC. Its translation: CASKVSGTSYEQYF. V is TRBV28 and J is TRBJ2-7; possibly TRBD1 for D (6 bases). V was trimmed by 7 bases and J by 1 base, leaving 14 bases between them. Germline-derived CDR1 and CDR2 are MDHEN and SYDVKM. CDR3 length: 14 amino acids.

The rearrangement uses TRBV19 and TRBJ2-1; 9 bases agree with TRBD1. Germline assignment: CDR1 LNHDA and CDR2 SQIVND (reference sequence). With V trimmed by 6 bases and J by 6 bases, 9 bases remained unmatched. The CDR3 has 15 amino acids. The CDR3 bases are TGTGCCAGTAGCGACCCGGGACAGGGAACCAATGAGCAGTTCTTC. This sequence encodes CASSDPGQGTNEQFF.

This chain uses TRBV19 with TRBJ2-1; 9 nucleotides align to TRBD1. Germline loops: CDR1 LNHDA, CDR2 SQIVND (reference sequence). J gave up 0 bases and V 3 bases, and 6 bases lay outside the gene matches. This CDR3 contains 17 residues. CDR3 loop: CASSMFPGQGSYNEQFF. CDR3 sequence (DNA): TGTGCCAGTAGTATGTTTCCGGGACAGGGCTCCTACAATGAGCAGTTCTTC. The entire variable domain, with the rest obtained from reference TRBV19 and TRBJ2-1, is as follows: DGGITQSPKYLFRKEGQNVTLSCEQNLNHDAMYWYRQDPGQGLRLIYYSQIVNDFQKGDIAEGYSVSREKKESFPLTVTSAQKNPTAFYLCASSMFPGQGSYNEQFFGPGTRLTVL.

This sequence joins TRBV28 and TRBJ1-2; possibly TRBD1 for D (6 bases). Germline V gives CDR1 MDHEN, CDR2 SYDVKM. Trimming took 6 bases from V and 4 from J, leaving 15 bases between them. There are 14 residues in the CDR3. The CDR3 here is CASREDSSFYGYTF. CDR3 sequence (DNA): TGTGCCAGCAGGGAGGACAGTTCTTTCTATGGCTACACCTTC.

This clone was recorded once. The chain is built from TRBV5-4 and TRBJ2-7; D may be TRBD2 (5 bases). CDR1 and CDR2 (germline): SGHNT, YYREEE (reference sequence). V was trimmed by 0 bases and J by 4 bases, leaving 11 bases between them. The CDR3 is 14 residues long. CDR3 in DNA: TGTGCCAGCAGCTTGGTCGGGGATGGGTACGAGCAGTACTTC. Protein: CASSLVGDGYEQYF. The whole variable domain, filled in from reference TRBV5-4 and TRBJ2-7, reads ETGVTQSPTHLIKTRGQQVTLRCSSQSGHNTVSWYQQALGQGPQFIFQYYREEENGRGNFPPRFSGLQFPNYSSELNVNALELDDSALYLCASSLVGDGYEQYFGPGTRLTVT.

The CDR3 sequence: CSVESRGVHEQYF. The CDR3 DNA follows: TGCAGCGTTGAGTCCAGGGGGGTCCACGAGCAGTACTTC. V usage is TRBV29-1 and J usage is TRBJ2-7; D is perhaps TRBD1 (7 bases). Germline V gene lookup returns CDR1 SQVTM and CDR2 ANQGSEA. CDR3 length: 13 amino acids. V was trimmed by 3 bases and J by 5 bases, leaving 14 bases between them.

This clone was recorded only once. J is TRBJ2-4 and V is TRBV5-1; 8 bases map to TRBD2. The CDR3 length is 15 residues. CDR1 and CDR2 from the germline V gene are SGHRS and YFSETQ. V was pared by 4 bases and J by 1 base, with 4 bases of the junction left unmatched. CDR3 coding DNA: TGCGCCAGCAGCACCGGGGGGGGTGCCAAAAACATTCAGTACTTC. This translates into CASSTGGGAKNIQYF.